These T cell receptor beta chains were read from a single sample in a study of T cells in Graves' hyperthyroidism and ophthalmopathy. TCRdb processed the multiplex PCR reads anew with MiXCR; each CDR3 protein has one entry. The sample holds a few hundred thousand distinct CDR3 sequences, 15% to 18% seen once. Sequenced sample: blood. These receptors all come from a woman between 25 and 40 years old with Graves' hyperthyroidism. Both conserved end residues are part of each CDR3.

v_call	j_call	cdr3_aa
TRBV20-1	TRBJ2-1	CSARDTGTRAYNEQFF
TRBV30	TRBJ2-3	CAWSVRSDTQYF
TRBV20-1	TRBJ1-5	CSARDGVRGSNQPQHF
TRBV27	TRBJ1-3	CASSTRNRSGNTIYF
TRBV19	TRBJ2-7	CASSISLISYEQYF
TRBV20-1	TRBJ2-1	CSAREGTRNNEQFF
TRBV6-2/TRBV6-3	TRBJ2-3	CASSYYWGTDTQYF
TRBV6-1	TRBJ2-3	CASTPRGGTHTQYF
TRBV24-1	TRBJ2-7	CATSDSDTNEQYF
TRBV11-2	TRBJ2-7	CASSLGWSGGTYEQYF
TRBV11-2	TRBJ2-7	CASSPGLAGYYEQYF
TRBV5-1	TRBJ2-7	CASSWESPYEQYF
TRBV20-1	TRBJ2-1	CSAIRGAWDEQFF
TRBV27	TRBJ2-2	CASSPWRGVGELFF
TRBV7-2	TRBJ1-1	CASSPQTGGRRNTEAFF
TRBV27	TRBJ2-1	CASTPGLASYNEQFF
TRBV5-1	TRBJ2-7	CASSPRRGVSYEQYF
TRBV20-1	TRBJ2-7	CNTSGSIYEQYF